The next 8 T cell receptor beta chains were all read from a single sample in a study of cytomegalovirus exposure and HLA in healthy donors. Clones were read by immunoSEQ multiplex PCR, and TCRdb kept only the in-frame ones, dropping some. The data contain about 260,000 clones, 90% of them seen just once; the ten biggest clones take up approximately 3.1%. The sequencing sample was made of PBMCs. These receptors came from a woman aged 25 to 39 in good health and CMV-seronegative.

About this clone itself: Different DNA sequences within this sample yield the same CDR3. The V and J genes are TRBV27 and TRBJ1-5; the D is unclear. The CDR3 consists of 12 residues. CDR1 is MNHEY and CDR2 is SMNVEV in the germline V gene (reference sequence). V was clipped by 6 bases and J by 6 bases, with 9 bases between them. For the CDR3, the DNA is TGTGCCAGCAGCCCCCGGGGTCAGCCCCAGCATTTT. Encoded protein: CASSPRGQPQHF.

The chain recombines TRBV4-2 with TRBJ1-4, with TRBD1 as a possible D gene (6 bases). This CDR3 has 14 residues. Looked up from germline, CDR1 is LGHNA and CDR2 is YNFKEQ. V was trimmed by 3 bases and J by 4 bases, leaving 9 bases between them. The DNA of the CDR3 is TGTGCCAGCAGCCAGACAGGCAATAATGAAAAACTGTTTTTT. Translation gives CASSQTGNNEKLFF.

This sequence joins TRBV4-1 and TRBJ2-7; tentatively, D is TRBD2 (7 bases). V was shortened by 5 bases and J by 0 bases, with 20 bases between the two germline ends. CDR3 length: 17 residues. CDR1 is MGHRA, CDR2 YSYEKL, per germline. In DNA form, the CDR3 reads TGCGCCAGCAGCGAAGGGGGTGCTAGCGGATTCTCCTACGAGCAGTACTTC. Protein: CASSEGGASGFSYEQYF.

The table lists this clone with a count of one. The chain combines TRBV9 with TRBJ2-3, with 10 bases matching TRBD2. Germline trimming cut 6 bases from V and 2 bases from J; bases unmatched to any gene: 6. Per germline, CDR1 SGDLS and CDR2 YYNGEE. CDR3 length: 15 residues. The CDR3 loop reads CASTRTSGNTDTQYF. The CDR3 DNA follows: TGTGCCAGCACCCGGACTAGCGGAAACACAGATACGCAGTATTTT.

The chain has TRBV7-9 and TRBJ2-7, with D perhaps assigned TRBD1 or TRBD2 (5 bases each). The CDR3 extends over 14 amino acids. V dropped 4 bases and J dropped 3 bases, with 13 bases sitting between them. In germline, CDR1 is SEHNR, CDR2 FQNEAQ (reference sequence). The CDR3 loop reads CASSSAGSRYEQYF. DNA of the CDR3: TGTGCCAGCAGCTCCGCAGGGAGCCGCTACGAGCAGTACTTC.

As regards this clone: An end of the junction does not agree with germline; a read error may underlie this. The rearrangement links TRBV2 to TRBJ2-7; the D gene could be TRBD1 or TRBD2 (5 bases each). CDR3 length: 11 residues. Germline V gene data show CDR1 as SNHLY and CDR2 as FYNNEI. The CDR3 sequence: CASSEGIGESF. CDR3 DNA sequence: TGTGCCAGCAGTGAAGGTATAGGGGAGAGCTTC.

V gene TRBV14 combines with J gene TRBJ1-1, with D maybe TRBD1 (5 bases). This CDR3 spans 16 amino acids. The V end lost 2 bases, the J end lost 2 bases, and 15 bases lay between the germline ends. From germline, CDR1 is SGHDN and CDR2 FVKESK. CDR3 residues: CASSQRGLGSNTEAFF. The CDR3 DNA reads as TGTGCCAGCAGCCAAAGGGGCCTCGGGTCCAACACTGAAGCTTTCTTT.

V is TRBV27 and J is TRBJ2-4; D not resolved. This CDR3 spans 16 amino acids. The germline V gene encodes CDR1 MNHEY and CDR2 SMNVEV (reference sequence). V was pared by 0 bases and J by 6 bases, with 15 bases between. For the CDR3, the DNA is TGTGCCAGCAGTTTATCGGACCCGAGCTTGGGAAACATTCAGTACTTC. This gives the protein CASSLSDPSLGNIQYF.